The clone carrying this T cell receptor (beta chain) showed up just a few times. What it binds is not known. The CDR3 length is 14 residues. Germline lookup yields CDR1 DFQATT and CDR2 SNEGSKA (reference sequence). The germline V and J ends were trimmed by 6 bases and 4 bases, with 19 bases remaining between them. The record originates from a study of CD8 T cells in ankylosing spondylitis. TCRdb reprocessed the 5' RACE reads with MiXCR, giving one entry per CDR3 protein. Seen here are 200,000 or so distinct CDR3 sequences, roughly 13% observed once, and the top ten hold 11%. General observations from the study: Ankylosing spondylitis blood appeared to be characterized by a TCR beta motif of 8 or 9 highly homologous variants. There were earlier reports of some motif variants in reactive arthritis synovial fluid and blood.

This receptor was obtained from a female donor with ankylosing spondylitis or in good health (not recorded which). The rearrangement links TRBV20-1 to TRBJ2-7, with D possibly being TRBD2 (6 bases). The sequenced material came from blood, either unsorted or a sorted T cell fraction (not recorded which). The CDR3 spells CSAPRGGGTYEQYF. CDR3 sequence (DNA): TGCAGTGCCCCTCGGGGCGGAGGGACGTACGAGCAGTACTTC.